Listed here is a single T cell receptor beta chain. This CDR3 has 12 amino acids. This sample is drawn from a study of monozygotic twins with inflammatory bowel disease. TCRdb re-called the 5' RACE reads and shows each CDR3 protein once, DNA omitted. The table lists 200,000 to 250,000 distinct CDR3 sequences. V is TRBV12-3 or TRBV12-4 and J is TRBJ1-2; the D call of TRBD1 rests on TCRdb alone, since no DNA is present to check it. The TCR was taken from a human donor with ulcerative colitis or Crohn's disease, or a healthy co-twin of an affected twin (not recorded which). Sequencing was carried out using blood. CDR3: CASSQGARGYTF.